These 26 T cell receptor beta chains came from one sample sequenced in a study of blood T cells in healthy people across ages. Combining a sample-barcoded 5' primer with a J-beta primer mix, a second PCR ran for roughly 7 to 11 cycles. TCRdb re-called the 5' RACE reads with MiXCR, one entry per CDR3 protein. The sample lists over a million distinct CDR3 sequences; 42% were seen once. The sample was blood. The receptors here all came from a woman in her late teens or twenties in good health.

This clonotype was picked up a small number of times. The CDR3, as DNA: TGCAGTGTTTTCGGGACTAGCGGGTTCTATGAGCAGTACTTC. Residues: CSVFGTSGFYEQYF. V and J are TRBV20-1 and TRBJ2-7; 12 nucleotides line up with TRBD2. V shed 7 bases, J shed 7 bases, and the junction held 11 bases outside the gene matches. This CDR3 is built from 14 residues. Germline lookup yields CDR1 DFQATT and CDR2 SNEGSKA (reference sequence).

This clonotype was seen only a few times. The rearrangement uses TRBV5-5 and TRBJ1-2; D is undetermined. The V and J ends lost 0 bases and 4 bases respectively, with 13 bases between them. Germline V CDR1 and CDR2: SGHKS, YYEKEE (reference sequence). The CDR3 is 15 amino acids. The CDR3 protein is CASSLGVTVTYGYTF. The CDR3, as DNA: TGTGCCAGCAGCTTGGGGGTCACAGTAACCTATGGCTACACCTTC.

This sequence joins TRBV20-1 and TRBJ1-6; D is ambiguous. The germline V gene encodes CDR1 DFQATT and CDR2 SNEGSKA (reference sequence). V was cut by 5 bases and J by 5 bases, with 13 bases left in between. This CDR3 has 14 amino acids. DNA of the CDR3: TGCAGTGCTTTCGGACCGATTCATAATTCACCCCTCCACTTT. It specifies CSAFGPIHNSPLHF.

This chain joins TRBV4-2 and TRBJ1-4; no clear D gene. The CDR3 totals 16 residues. Per the germline V gene, CDR1 is LGHNA and CDR2 is YNFKEQ. V shed 5 bases and J shed 0 bases, with 13 bases lying between them. The CDR3 DNA reads as TGTGCCAGCAGCACGGGTAGGGCCACAACTAATGAAAAACTGTTTTTT. Amino acid sequence: CASSTGRATTNEKLFF.

This clonotype was seen a handful of times. The chain employs TRBV28 and TRBJ2-5, with no clear D. Trimming cost V 7 bases and J 7 bases, with 22 bases left between them. The CDR3 totals 15 residues. Germline V CDR1 and CDR2: MDHEN, SYDVKM. The CDR3, as DNA: TGTGCCAGCAACCATGGGGATTATCCTTGGGGGACCCAGTACTTC. As protein: CASNHGDYPWGTQYF.

This chain connects TRBV7-9 to TRBJ2-5; D might be TRBD1 or TRBD2, each matching 5 bases. The CDR3 length is 15 residues. The germline gives CDR1 SEHNR, CDR2 FQNEAQ (reference sequence). The V end lost 5 bases, the J end lost 11 bases, and 24 bases lay between the germline ends. The CDR3 reads CASSPRTRRYGEQYF. The CDR3 DNA follows: TGTGCCAGCAGCCCTCGGACAAGACGATATGGGGAGCAGTACTTC.

The chain carries TRBV11-2 and TRBJ2-7, with D uncertain. Germline V gene lookup returns CDR1 SGHAT and CDR2 FQNNGV. The CDR3 has 14 amino acids. V dropped 1 base and J dropped 1 base, with 8 bases sitting between them. The CDR3 bases are TGTGCCAGCAGCTTAGGGCCAGAATCCTACGAGCAGTACTTC. Its protein product is CASSLGPESYEQYF.

This clonotype was observed a few times. The chain employs TRBV6-1 and TRBJ2-2; no firm D call. Germline CDR1 and CDR2: MNHNS and SASEGT. The CDR3 extends over 11 amino acids. Deletions cut 8 bases from V and 4 bases from J, with 5 bases between. The CDR3 DNA sequence: TGTGCCAGCCTGTCCACCGGGGAGCTGTTTTTT. It codes for CASLSTGELFF.

A few counts support this clonotype. This chain links TRBV4-3 with TRBJ1-4, with D perhaps matching TRBD1 (5 bases). The V gene lost 3 bases and the J gene lost 2 bases, with 13 bases spanning the gap. Germline CDR1 is LGHNA and CDR2 is YSLEER. This CDR3 has 16 amino acids. CDR3 region: CASSQDFGGTNEKLFF. CDR3 DNA: TGCGCCAGCAGCCAGGACTTCGGGGGGACTAATGAAAAACTGTTTTTT.

This clonotype was picked up a small number of times. J is TRBJ2-3 and V is TRBV25-1; D is possibly TRBD2 (7 bases). The germline V gene encodes CDR1 MGHDK and CDR2 SYGVNS. V was pared by 3 bases and J by 6 bases, with 13 bases between. The CDR3 is 14 amino acids. CDR3 amino acids: CASSDFRGGDTQYF. The DNA of the CDR3 is TGTGCCAGCAGTGACTTTAGGGGGGGGGATACGCAGTATTTT.

This clonotype appeared a few times. The rearrangement links TRBV6-2 or TRBV6-3 to TRBJ2-1, with TRBD2 as a possible D gene (6 bases). V lost 5 bases and J lost 3, with 11 bases in between. The CDR3 has 14 residues. Per the germline V gene, CDR1 is MNHEY and CDR2 is SVGEGT. CDR3: CASSISGLYNEQFF. The CDR3, as DNA: TGTGCCAGCAGTATTAGCGGTCTCTACAATGAGCAGTTCTTC.

Note on this clonotype: The conserved final phenylalanine or tryptophan is absent from the CDR3, which likely points to a read error. This chain links TRBV2 with TRBJ2-3; 12 bases are shared with TRBD2. This CDR3 contains 15 residues. The V gene's germline CDR1 is SNHLY and CDR2 FYNNEI. With V trimmed by 11 bases and J by 3 bases, 9 bases remained unmatched. The CDR3, as DNA: TGTGCCCCTTCGTCTAGCGGGAGGGCAACAGATACGCAGTATGTT. It codes for CAPSSSGRATDTQYV.

This rearrangement joins TRBV18 to TRBJ2-4, with a weak D call TRBD2 (5 bases). Trimming removed 3 bases at V and 3 bases at J, with 12 bases between. Germline-derived CDR1 and CDR2 are KGHSH and LQKENI. The CDR3 totals 15 residues. The CDR3 DNA is TGTGCCAGCTCACCGGCAAACCGGGGCAAAAACATTCAGTACTTC. It codes for CASSPANRGKNIQYF. The full variable domain, its missing parts supplied by reference TRBV18 and TRBJ2-4, is NAGVMQNPRHLVRRRGQEARLRCSPMKGHSHVYWYRQLPEEGLKFMVYLQKENIIDESGMPKERFSAEFPKEGPSILRIQQVVRGDSAAYFCASSPANRGKNIQYFGAGTRLSVL.

This clonotype was seen only a few times. The CDR3 DNA reads as TGTGCCTGGAGGACAGGGGCCTACTCCTACGAGCAGTACTTC. Amino acid sequence: CAWRTGAYSYEQYF. The chain is built from TRBV30 and TRBJ2-7, with 8 bases aligning to TRBD1. Germline V CDR1 and CDR2: GTSNPN, SVGIG (reference sequence). This CDR3 spans 14 amino acids. The ends lost 3 bases at V and 0 bases at J; junction bases unmatched: 4.

V gene TRBV7-2 combines with J gene TRBJ2-7; D could derive from TRBD1 or TRBD2 (5 bases each). Looked up from germline, CDR1 is SGHTA and CDR2 is FQGNSA. The CDR3 has 15 residues. The ends were cut back, 2 bases at V and 1 base at J, with 12 bases in the middle. CDR3 protein: CASSLLGTVSYEQYF. The DNA for the CDR3 is TGTGCCAGCAGCTTATTGGGGACGGTGTCCTACGAGCAGTACTTC.

The gene calls are TRBV5-6 and TRBJ2-5; D call uncertain. The CDR3 spans 13 residues. V shed 3 bases and J shed 5 bases, with 11 bases lying between them. CDR1 and CDR2 from the germline V gene are SGHDT and YYEEEE. For the CDR3, the DNA is TGTGCCAGCAGCTGGGATTTAAGCGAGACCCAGTACTTC. Protein product: CASSWDLSETQYF. Looking up the rest from reference TRBV5-6 and TRBJ2-5 gives the full variable domain: DAGVTQSPTHLIKTRGQQVTLRCSPKSGHDTVSWYQQALGQGPQFIFQYYEEEERQRGNFPDRFSGHQFPNYSSELNVNALLLGDSALYLCASSWDLSETQYFGPGTRLLVL.

There are many counts of this clonotype. The gene calls are TRBV6-5 and TRBJ1-2, with 11 positions matching TRBD1. CDR1 and CDR2 from the germline V gene are MNHEY and SVGAGI. The junction had 5 bases not matched to a gene; V was cut back by 4 bases and J by 7 bases. The CDR3 has 14 residues. CDR3 sequence reads: CASSFGQGAGGYTF. Written as DNA, the CDR3 is TGTGCCAGCAGTTTCGGACAGGGGGCAGGTGGCTACACCTTC.

The V and J genes are TRBV12-5 and TRBJ2-7; D assignment may be TRBD1 or TRBD2 (6 bases each). Germline V gene lookup returns CDR1 LGHNT and CDR2 FRNRAP. The CDR3 runs to 13 residues. The V end was cut by 6 bases, the J end by 5 bases, with 14 bases between. The CDR3 protein is CASGGSGGHEQYF. CDR3 DNA: TGTGCTAGTGGCGGTTCTGGGGGGCACGAGCAGTACTTC.

V and J are TRBV15 and TRBJ1-6, with D unresolved. V shed 1 base and J shed 4 bases, with 2 bases lying between them. CDR1 is LNHNV, CDR2 YYDKDF, per germline (reference sequence). The CDR3 sequence is 13 residues long. The chain's CDR3 is CATSRAYNSPLHF. Here the CDR3 DNA reads TGTGCCACCAGCAGAGCGTATAATTCACCCCTCCACTTT. Based on the CDR3 plus reference TRBV15 and TRBJ1-6, the full variable domain is DAMVIQNPRYQVTQFGKPVTLSCSQTLNHNVMYWYQQKSSQAPKLLFHYYDKDFNNEADTPDNFQSRRPNTSFCFLDIRSPGLGDTAMYLCATSRAYNSPLHFGNGTRLTVT.

The V call is TRBV6-1, the J call TRBJ1-1; TRBD1 aligns across 8 bases. With V trimmed by 7 bases and J by 2 bases, 15 bases remained unmatched. The CDR3 spans 17 residues. CDR1 is MNHNS, CDR2 SASEGT, per germline. CDR3 loop: CASTRRSTGALNTEAFF. CDR3 DNA sequence: TGTGCCAGCACCAGAAGATCGACAGGGGCACTAAACACTGAAGCTTTCTTT.

The genes are TRBV10-3 and TRBJ1-1; no clear D. Germline V lookup: CDR1 ENHRY, CDR2 SYGVKD. V was trimmed by 6 bases and J by 2 bases, leaving 16 bases between them. CDR3 length equals 15 residues. The DNA for the CDR3 is TGTGCCATCAGGGGATCCGGGTTCCCTAACACTGAAGCTTTCTTT. Residues: CAIRGSGFPNTEAFF.

The genes are TRBV20-1 and TRBJ2-3; D might be TRBD1 or TRBD2, each matching 6 bases. Per the germline V gene, CDR1 is DFQATT and CDR2 is SNEGSKA (reference sequence). V lost 3 bases, J lost 0 bases, and 19 bases lay in between. CDR3 length: 17 amino acids. The CDR3 coding sequence is TGCAGTGCTAGGACACTACGGAGGGGGACTAGCACAGATACGCAGTATTTT. Its translation: CSARTLRRGTSTDTQYF.

About this clonotype itself: Germline is not matched at one junction end, which may reflect a read error. The V gene is TRBV4-2, the J gene TRBJ2-7; 10 bases align to TRBD1. In germline, CDR1 is LGHNA, CDR2 YNFKEQ. The CDR3 runs 16 residues. In nucleotides, the CDR3 is TGTACCAGCAGCCAAGATCTCGGGACAGGGGTCTACGAGCAGTACTTC. This encodes CTSSQDLGTGVYEQYF.

Concerning this clonotype: One junction end does not reproduce the germline sequence, and a read error may be involved. The chain recombines TRBV9 with TRBJ2-5, with unresolved D. This CDR3 comprises 15 residues. Germline assignment: CDR1 SGDLS and CDR2 YYNGEE. DNA for the CDR3: TGTGCCAGCAGCGTAGGATTAGCAAATTCGGAGACCCAGTGCTTC. It yields the protein CASSVGLANSETQCF.

CDR3 in amino acids: CASSLETAYNTDTQYF. The CDR3 coding sequence is TGTGCCAGCAGCTTAGAAACCGCTTACAACACAGATACGCAGTATTTT. The V and J genes are TRBV7-2 and TRBJ2-3; D gene unclear. Trimming cost V 1 base and J 2 bases, with 13 bases left between them. This CDR3 is 16 amino acids long. Per the germline V gene, CDR1 is SGHTA and CDR2 is FQGNSA.

The chain has TRBV7-2 and TRBJ2-7, with D unresolved. In germline, CDR1 is SGHTA, CDR2 FQGNSA. V dropped 1 base and J dropped 1 base, with 11 bases sitting between them. CDR3 size: 15 residues. The CDR3, as DNA: TGTGCCAGCAGCTTAGTACCAGTCTATTCCTACGAGCAGTACTTC. This sequence encodes CASSLVPVYSYEQYF.